This paragraph covers one T cell receptor (beta chain) sequence. These data come from a study of blood T cell repertoires in COVID-19. The overall study: The analysed material was cDNA or gDNA that came from T cells, B-cell-depleted T cells, or PBMCs.

Germline CDR1 is MNHNY and CDR2 is SVGAGI (reference sequence). J lost 4 bases, V lost 7 bases, and 5 bases had no gene match. The CDR3 is 14 amino acids. Method: immunoSEQ multiplex PCR; TCRdb's copy keeps in-frame clones and lacks some. The sample holds about 210,000 clones, 70% to 90% seen once. Donors were grouped by their self-reported clinical history. This TCR was sampled from a young man who had recovered from COVID-19. The chain uses TRBV6-6 and TRBJ1-2; TRBD1 matches 11 bases. Sequenced input: PBMCs or T cells enriched from blood (not recorded which). The CDR3 reads CASKVGTGGYGYTF. The CDR3 DNA reads TGTGCCAGCAAAGTGGGGACAGGGGGCTATGGCTACACCTTC.